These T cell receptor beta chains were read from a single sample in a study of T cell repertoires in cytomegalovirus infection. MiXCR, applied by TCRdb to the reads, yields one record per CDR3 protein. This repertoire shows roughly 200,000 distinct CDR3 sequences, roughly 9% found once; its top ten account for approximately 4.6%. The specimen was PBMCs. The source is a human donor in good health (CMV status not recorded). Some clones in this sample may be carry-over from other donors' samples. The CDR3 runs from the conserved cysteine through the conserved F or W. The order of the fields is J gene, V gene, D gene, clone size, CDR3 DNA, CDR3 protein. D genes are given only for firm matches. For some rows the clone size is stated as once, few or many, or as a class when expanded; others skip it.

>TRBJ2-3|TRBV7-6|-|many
TGTGCCAGCAGCCTTACGGGCCCCACAGATACGCAGTATTTT
CASSLTGPTDTQYF
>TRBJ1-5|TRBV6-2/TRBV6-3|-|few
TGTGCCAGCAGCCTTTGGCAGGGCGTAAATCAGCCCCAGCATTTT
CASSLWQGVNQPQHF
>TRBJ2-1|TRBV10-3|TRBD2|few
TGTGCCAGCCGGTCTAGCGGGCGCTCCTACAATGAGCAGTTCTTC
CASRSSGRSYNEQFF
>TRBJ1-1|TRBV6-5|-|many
TGTGCCAGCAGGACTACAGGGCAGGCTGAAGCTTTCTTT
CASRTTGQAEAFF
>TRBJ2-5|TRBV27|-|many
TGTGCCAGCAGTTGGTCCGGGGGCGAGACCCAGTACTTC
CASSWSGGETQYF
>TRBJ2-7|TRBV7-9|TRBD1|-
TGTGCCAGCAGCTTGTCTTCGGGACAGGGAAGCTACGAGCAGTACTTC
CASSLSSGQGSYEQYF
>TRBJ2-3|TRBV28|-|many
TGTGCCACGTTCACGGGACACAGCACAGATACGCAGTATTTT
CATFTGHSTDTQYF
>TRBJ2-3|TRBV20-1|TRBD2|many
TGCAGTGCTAGACTCATAGCGGGGGGGCCGAGCACAGATACGCAGTATTTT
CSARLIAGGPSTDTQYF
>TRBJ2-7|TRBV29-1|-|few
TGCAGCGTTGAACGAGGGGCCCCGACCGACCTCTCCTACGAGCAGTACTTC
CSVERGAPTDLSYEQYF
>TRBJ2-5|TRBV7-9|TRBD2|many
TGTGCCAGCAGCTTCCCGGGACTAAGTGAGACCCAGTACTTC
CASSFPGLSETQYF
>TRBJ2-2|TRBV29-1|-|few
TGCAGCGTAAGGACAGTACTAAACACCGGGGAGCTGTTTTTT
CSVRTVLNTGELFF
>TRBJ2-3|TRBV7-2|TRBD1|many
TGTGCCAGCAGCTTAATGGGACAGCCTAGCACAGATACGCAGTATTTT
CASSLMGQPSTDTQYF
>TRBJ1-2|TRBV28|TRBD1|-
TGTGCCAGCAAGGCAGGGGGGAACTATGGCTACACCTTC
CASKAGGNYGYTF
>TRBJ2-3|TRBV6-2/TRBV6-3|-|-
TGTGCCAGCAGTTACTCGACCAGGGGGGTCGCAGATACGCAGTATTTT
CASSYSTRGVADTQYF
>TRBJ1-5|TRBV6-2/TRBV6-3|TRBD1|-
TGTGCCAGCAGTAGAGGGGGCCTAGAACAGCCCCAGCATTTT
CASSRGGLEQPQHF